These T cell receptor beta chains were read from a single sample in a study of patients and donors after allogeneic stem cell transplantation. TCRdb re-called the RT-PCR reads through MiXCR, storing one row per CDR3 protein. The sample holds hundreds of thousands of distinct CDR3 sequences, 11% to 15% seen once. Material: blood, either unsorted or a sorted T cell fraction (not recorded which). The receptors were gathered from a human donor who was either an allogeneic HSCT recipient or a stem cell or donor lymphocyte infusion donor (not recorded which). It is not recorded whose cells these are; they may come from a transplant donor. Both conserved end residues are part of each CDR3. D genes are given only for firm matches. The size entry is marked missing in some rows and otherwise reads once, few, many or a size class.

TRBV5-1	TRBJ1-1	.	16	TRBD1	CASSLGPGQGNTEAFF	TGCGCCAGCAGCTTGGGTCCGGGACAGGGAAACACTGAAGCTTTCTTT
TRBV28	TRBJ2-6	.	18	TRBD2	CASRKGGLAGGGANVLTF	TGTGCCAGCAGAAAGGGCGGGCTAGCGGGCGGTGGGGCCAACGTCCTGACTTTC
TRBV20-1	TRBJ1-3	many	15	TRBD1	CSASVNRGTRNTIYF	TGCAGTGCTAGCGTCAACAGGGGTACCCGAAACACCATATATTTT
TRBV6-5	TRBJ1-6	.	14	.	CASSYSGEGNPLHF	TGTGCCAGCAGTTACTCGGGAGAGGGTAATCCCCTCCACTTT
TRBV7-2	TRBJ2-7	many	16	.	CASSLDSSTLTYEQYF	TGTGCCAGCAGCTTAGATTCGAGTACCCTAACCTACGAGCAGTACTTC
TRBV24-1	TRBJ2-1	.	13	.	CATSGKNYNEQFF	TGTGCCACCAGTGGCAAGAATTACAATGAGCAGTTCTTC
TRBV5-1	TRBJ1-2	many	13	TRBD1	CASSSQGAHGYTF	TGCGCCAGCAGCTCACAGGGGGCCCATGGCTACACCTTC
TRBV7-2	TRBJ2-1	few	14	.	CASSYDWGFNEQFF	TGTGCCAGCAGCTACGACTGGGGCTTCAATGAGCAGTTCTTC
TRBV12-3/TRBV12-4	TRBJ1-4	many	18	.	CASSLVTGLLPTNEKLFF	TGTGCCAGCAGTTTAGTGACGGGTCTCTTGCCAACTAATGAAAAACTGTTTTTT
TRBV5-1	TRBJ2-7	.	14	.	CATSEGLVSYEQYF	TGCGCCACCTCGGAAGGACTGGTTTCCTACGAGCAGTACTTC
TRBV6-2/TRBV6-3	TRBJ2-3	.	14	TRBD2	CASRAGGPTNTQYF	TGTGCCAGCAGGGCGGGGGGGCCCACGAATACGCAGTATTTT
TRBV7-2	TRBJ1-5	few	17	.	CASSLDGRGYSNQPQHF	TGTGCCAGCAGCTTAGATGGCAGGGGTTATAGCAATCAGCCCCAGCATTTT
TRBV9	TRBJ2-5	.	16	.	CASSVSGRTTQETQYF	TGTGCCAGCAGCGTTTCCGGACGGACCACTCAAGAGACCCAGTACTTC
TRBV5-6	TRBJ2-5	.	13	.	CASSSWTQETQYF	TGTGCCAGCAGCTCCTGGACCCAAGAGACCCAGTACTTC
TRBV5-1	TRBJ2-5	many	14	TRBD2	CASSLELAGETQYF	TGCGCCAGCAGCTTGGAGCTAGCGGGAGAGACCCAGTACTTC
TRBV6-2/TRBV6-3	TRBJ2-1	many	18	TRBD2	CASSYSASGGTSYNEQFF	TGTGCCAGCAGTTACTCGGCTAGCGGGGGAACCTCCTACAATGAGCAGTTCTTC
TRBV5-1	TRBJ1-3	many	14	.	CASSWSAPGNTIYF	TGCGCCAGCAGTTGGTCAGCGCCCGGAAACACCATATATTTT
TRBV5-1	TRBJ2-1	few	16	TRBD2	CASSLVGLAGYNEQFF	TGCGCCAGCAGCTTGGTGGGACTAGCGGGGTACAATGAGCAGTTCTTC
TRBV29-1	TRBJ2-2	few	15	TRBD1	CSVDGDRGRDGELFF	TGCAGCGTCGATGGAGACAGGGGGCGAGACGGGGAGCTGTTTTTT
TRBV7-9	TRBJ1-1	few	15	.	CASSLKGTGGTEAFF	TGTGCCAGCAGCTTAAAGGGCACCGGGGGCACTGAAGCTTTCTTT
TRBV5-4	TRBJ2-1	few	15	TRBD1	CASSTGQGPNNEQFF	TGTGCCAGCAGCACAGGACAGGGCCCTAACAATGAGCAGTTCTTC
TRBV4-1	TRBJ1-2	few	15	.	CASSQEGGVNYGYTF	TGCGCCAGCAGCCAAGAAGGAGGAGTTAACTATGGCTACACCTTC
TRBV6-6	TRBJ1-1	many	13	TRBD1	CASSTTGGTEAFF	TGTGCCAGCAGTACAACAGGGGGCACTGAAGCTTTCTTT
TRBV7-3	TRBJ1-6	few	13	.	CASSLTSNSPLHF	TGTGCCAGCAGCCTCACATCAAATTCACCCCTCCACTTT
TRBV20-1	TRBJ1-3	.	16	.	CSARDLAGGVGNTIYF	TGCAGTGCTAGAGATCTCGCGGGGGGAGTAGGAAACACCATATATTTT
TRBV29-1	TRBJ1-5	many	13	.	CSVGTAPREPQHF	TGCAGCGTTGGGACAGCCCCGAGGGAACCCCAGCATTTT
TRBV5-1	TRBJ1-1	.	15	.	CASSLAGDYDTEAFF	TGCGCCAGCAGCCTGGCTGGCGATTACGACACTGAAGCTTTCTTT
TRBV29-1	TRBJ2-3	many	10	TRBD1	CSVTQGVQYF	TGCAGCGTTACACAGGGGGTACAGTATTTT
TRBV7-8	TRBJ2-5	many	15	.	CASSSGAGARETQYF	TGTGCCAGCAGCTCAGGCGCAGGGGCCAGGGAGACCCAGTACTTC
TRBV6-5	TRBJ2-2	many	18	.	CASSYSGGPPGFTGELFF	TGTGCCAGCAGTTACTCCGGGGGGCCTCCAGGTTTCACCGGGGAGCTGTTTTTT
TRBV12-3/TRBV12-4	TRBJ2-7	many	15	.	CASSLAIPASYEQYF	TGTGCCAGCAGTTTGGCCATACCCGCCTCCTACGAGCAGTACTTC
TRBV7-2	TRBJ2-3	many	15	TRBD1	CASSSGTGIADTQYF	TGTGCCAGCAGCTCCGGGACAGGGATCGCAGATACGCAGTATTTT
TRBV29-1	TRBJ2-5	medium-sized	14	.	CSVTPGGVGETQYF	TGCAGCGTTACCCCTGGGGGAGTGGGTGAGACCCAGTACTTC
TRBV6-1	TRBJ2-1	few	15	TRBD2	CASSGSSGRIGEQFF	TGTGCCAGCAGTGGCTCTAGCGGGAGGATAGGTGAGCAGTTCTTC
TRBV20-1	TRBJ1-2	few	14	.	CSAQNRDTNYGYTF	TGCAGTGCCCAGAACCGGGACACCAACTATGGCTACACCTTC
TRBV2	TRBJ2-3	many	16	TRBD1	CASSVGDRGRVDTQYF	TGTGCCAGCAGTGTTGGGGACAGGGGGCGCGTAGATACGCAGTATTTT
TRBV5-1	TRBJ1-2	many	12	.	CASSSGAGGYTF	TGTGCCAGCAGCTCAGGGGCGGGAGGCTACACCTTC
TRBV4-2	TRBJ1-5	many	13	.	CASSQEGPQPQHF	TGTGCCAGCAGCCAAGAGGGTCCTCAGCCCCAGCATTTT
TRBV5-6	TRBJ1-5	.	16	.	CASSLGQGTWNQPQHF	TGTGCCAGCAGCTTAGGGCAGGGGACATGGAATCAGCCCCAGCATTTT
TRBV5-1	TRBJ2-2	.	17	.	CASSRGGGRRGTGELFF	TGCGCCAGCAGCAGGGGAGGAGGGCGGCGCGGGACCGGGGAGCTGTTTTTT
TRBV25-1	TRBJ2-3	.	15	TRBD1	CASSVMGQGTDTQYF	TGTGCCAGCAGTGTTATGGGACAGGGAACAGATACGCAGTATTTT
TRBV29-1	TRBJ2-1	few	15	.	CSVDPGLSPSNEQFF	TGCAGCGTTGATCCAGGGTTGAGCCCTAGCAATGAGCAGTTCTTC
TRBV29-1	TRBJ1-3	few	13	.	CSAGAGFGNTIYF	TGCAGCGCCGGTGCGGGGTTTGGAAACACCATATATTTT
TRBV6-1	TRBJ2-3	.	16	TRBD2	CASRTSGTYRGDTQYF	TGTGCCAGCAGGACTAGCGGGACGTATCGGGGGGATACGCAGTATTTT
TRBV7-7	TRBJ2-3	.	16	TRBD1	CASSSVQGIDTDTQYF	TGTGCCAGCAGCTCCGTACAGGGGATTGACACAGATACGCAGTATTTT
TRBV7-9	TRBJ2-1	few	15	TRBD2	CASSLTGTSFGEQFF	TGTGCCAGCAGCTTAACCGGGACTAGCTTCGGTGAGCAGTTCTTC
TRBV24-1	TRBJ1-2	many	11	.	CASQGQYGYTF	TGTGCCTCCCAGGGACAATATGGCTACACCTTC
TRBV20-1	TRBJ2-5	.	14	TRBD1	CSATRQGVVETQYF	TGCAGTGCTACGAGACAGGGGGTAGTGGAGACCCAGTACTTC
TRBV5-1	TRBJ1-1	many	16	.	CASSLVGGTTATEAFF	TGCGCCAGCAGCTTGGTCGGAGGCACGACGGCCACTGAAGCTTTCTTT
TRBV2	TRBJ2-1	few	15	.	CASKEGVSNRGEQFF	TGTGCCAGCAAAGAGGGTGTCTCTAATCGTGGGGAGCAGTTCTTC